Below, 30 T cell receptor beta chains from the same sample are listed, as sequenced in a study of shared clonotypes between healthy human individuals. TCRdb keeps only in-frame clones here, not all; method: immunoSEQ multiplex PCR. The sample contains some 1,900,000 clones, about 95% of which appear only once. Naive CD8 cells were CD45RO-negative, positively selected for CCR7, excluding terminally differentiated effector memory CD45RA+ cells. Material for sequencing was naive CD8+ T cells sorted from blood. The origin of the receptors is a man aged 18 to 29 in good health.

The V call is TRBV6-5, the J call TRBJ1-1; no clear D gene. Germline V lookup: CDR1 MNHEY, CDR2 SVGAGI. Between the trimmed V and J ends, which lost 3 bases and 0 bases, there was a span of 14 bases. This CDR3 is built from 16 residues. The CDR3 sequence: CASSYSMTSMNTEAFF. CDR3 bases: TGTGCCAGCAGTTATTCAATGACTAGCATGAACACTGAAGCTTTCTTT.

The chain couples TRBV5-5 to TRBJ1-3; tentatively, D is TRBD1 (6 bases). Trimming removed 4 bases at V and 0 bases at J, with 17 bases between. The germline V gene has CDR1 SGHKS and CDR2 YYEKEE (reference sequence). The CDR3 sequence is 17 residues long. CDR3 sequence reads: CASSPEGGLGSGNTIYF. DNA of the CDR3: TGTGCCAGCAGCCCAGAAGGGGGGCTAGGCTCTGGAAACACCATATATTTT. Supplemented by reference TRBV5-5 and TRBJ1-3, the full variable domain reads DAGVTQSPTHLIKTRGQQVTLRCSPISGHKSVSWYQQVLGQGPQFIFQYYEKEERGRGNFPDRFSARQFPNYSSELNVNALLLGDSALYLCASSPEGGLGSGNTIYFGEGSWLTVV.

The chain recombines TRBV7-2 with TRBJ1-4; D remains ambiguous. The CDR3 extends over 16 amino acids. Germline CDR1 SGHTA, CDR2 FQGNSA. Trimming took 3 bases from V and 8 from J, leaving 19 bases between them. CDR3 amino acids: CASSFILGKGGEKLFF. Written as DNA, the CDR3 is TGTGCCAGCAGCTTTATCCTCGGAAAGGGAGGGGAAAAACTGTTTTTT.

CDR3 coding DNA: TGTGCCAGCAGTTACCCGACAGGAACTAGCTATGGCTACACCTTC. Translating gives CASSYPTGTSYGYTF. The chain carries TRBV6-6 and TRBJ1-2; D possibly corresponds to TRBD1 (6 bases). V was shortened by 2 bases and J by 4 bases, with 14 bases between the two germline ends. Germline V gives CDR1 MNHNY, CDR2 SVGAGI (reference sequence). CDR3 length equals 15 residues.

This clone has more than one count but fewer than ten. The sample has other DNA sequences that encode this CDR3 too. The gene calls are TRBV4-3 and TRBJ2-7, with D unclear. CDR3 size: 13 residues. Trimming cost V 0 bases and J 4 bases, with 7 bases left between them. Germline CDR1 and CDR2: LGHNA and YSLEER. The CDR3 protein is CASSQDQGYEQYF. CDR3 nucleotides: TGCGCCAGCAGCCAAGATCAAGGGTACGAGCAGTACTTC.

This chain joins TRBV25-1 and TRBJ1-2; D perhaps matches TRBD1 (5 bases). Germline CDR1 is MGHDK and CDR2 is SYGVNS. V was cut by 4 bases and J by 4 bases, with 13 bases left in between. The CDR3 is 14 residues long. The CDR3 protein is CASSAGIPFYGYTF. CDR3 DNA sequence: TGTGCCAGCAGTGCAGGGATCCCCTTCTATGGCTACACCTTC.

This sequence joins TRBV4-1 and TRBJ1-2, with a possible D match to TRBD1 (6 bases). From germline, CDR1 is MGHRA and CDR2 YSYEKL. Trimming left V 4 bases short and J 6 bases short, with 15 bases between. This CDR3 has 14 residues. CDR3 bases: TGCGCCAGCAGCCGAGTTACAGGGCACGATGGCTACACCTTC. This codes for CASSRVTGHDGYTF.

The chain has TRBV9 and TRBJ2-1; D unresolved. The V end was cut by 6 bases, the J end by 4 bases, with 17 bases between. The V gene's germline CDR1 is SGDLS and CDR2 YYNGEE. The CDR3 is 15 residues long. The DNA for the CDR3 is TGTGCCAGCACAACCAGCCCAAACACTTACAATGAGCAGTTCTTC. Amino acid sequence: CASTTSPNTYNEQFF.

Turning to this clone: Other DNA sequences in this sample translate to the same CDR3. The chain couples TRBV27 to TRBJ2-1; D ambiguous. Trimming stripped 4 bases from V and 10 bases from J, with 8 bases between. In germline, CDR1 is MNHEY, CDR2 SMNVEV (reference sequence). This CDR3 is built from 11 residues. CDR3 sequence: CASSSNGEQFF. The CDR3 region has the DNA TGTGCCAGCAGTTCCAATGGGGAGCAGTTCTTC.

This sequence joins TRBV7-9 and TRBJ2-7; TRBD1 is a possible D gene (5 bases). The CDR3 sequence is 12 residues long. V dropped 5 bases and J dropped 3 bases, with 8 bases sitting between them. Germline V gives CDR1 SEHNR, CDR2 FQNEAQ (reference sequence). CDR3 protein: CASSETDYEQYF. The CDR3 DNA sequence: TGTGCCAGCAGCGAGACAGACTACGAGCAGTACTTC. Supplemented by reference TRBV7-9 and TRBJ2-7, the full variable domain reads DTGVSQNPRHKITKRGQNVTFRCDPISEHNRLYWYRQTLGQGPEFLTYFQNEAQLEKSRLLSDRFSAERPKGSFSTLEIQRTEQGDSAMYLCASSETDYEQYFGPGTRLTVT.

The chain employs TRBV7-9 and TRBJ2-2; no definite D call. Germline V lookup: CDR1 SEHNR, CDR2 FQNEAQ (reference sequence). The V end was cut by 5 bases, the J end by 4 bases, with 8 bases between. This CDR3 has 13 residues. The CDR3 spells CASSPGPTGELFF. The CDR3 DNA sequence: TGTGCCAGCAGCCCGGGCCCCACCGGGGAGCTGTTTTTT.

This clone appeared a single time. The genes are TRBV7-9 and TRBJ2-3; D is possibly TRBD2 (6 bases). V lost 5 bases and J 4 bases, leaving 19 bases between the germline ends. The CDR3 spans 16 residues. Germline-derived CDR1 and CDR2 are SEHNR and FQNEAQ (reference sequence). CDR3 bases: TGTGCCAGCAGCCTCTCGGTGCTAGGAGGGGCAGATACGCAGTATTTT. Its translation: CASSLSVLGGADTQYF.

This clone showed up just once. The chain has TRBV27 and TRBJ1-6, with 8 bases lining up with TRBD1. Trimming took 7 bases from V and 7 from J; bases not matched to a gene: 6. CDR3 length equals 14 residues. The germline V gene has CDR1 MNHEY and CDR2 SMNVEV (reference sequence). In nucleotides, the CDR3 is TGTGCCAGCACAAGGACAGGGACAAATTCACCCCTCCACTTT. The encoded protein is CASTRTGTNSPLHF.

The V gene is TRBV9, the J gene TRBJ2-5; D gene ambiguous. The V end lost 3 bases, the J end lost 4 bases, and 10 bases lay between the germline ends. This CDR3 spans 13 amino acids. Germline CDR1 reads SGDLS; CDR2 reads YYNGEE. The CDR3 nucleotides read TGTGCCAGCAGCGCTACCCACGCAGAGACCCAGTACTTC. This gives the protein CASSATHAETQYF.

The chain has TRBV6-1 and TRBJ2-7, with a weak D call TRBD1 (6 bases). CDR1 is MNHNS and CDR2 is SASEGT in the germline V gene. This CDR3 spans 16 amino acids. The V gene lost 0 bases and the J gene lost 2 bases, with 14 bases spanning the gap. The CDR3 here is CASSEAHDRTPYEQYF. The CDR3 nucleotides read TGTGCCAGCAGTGAAGCGCATGACAGGACTCCCTACGAGCAGTACTTC.

V is TRBV10-3 and J is TRBJ2-7; TRBD1 aligns across 7 bases. The J segment lost 2 bases and the V segment lost 4 bases, leaving 5 bases of the junction unmatched. CDR3 size: 14 residues. Germline CDR1 reads ENHRY; CDR2 reads SYGVKD. The CDR3 spells CAISGDSPTYEQYF. The CDR3 coding sequence is TGTGCCATCAGTGGGGACAGCCCTACCTACGAGCAGTACTTC.

The chain links TRBV13 to TRBJ2-5; 7 bases match TRBD2. The V gene's germline CDR1 is PRHDT and CDR2 FYEKMQ (reference sequence). The junction had 3 bases not matched to a gene; V was cut back by 3 bases and J by 5 bases. The CDR3 contains 13 residues. CDR3 DNA sequence: TGTGCCAGCAGCTTGAGCGGGGTGGAGACCCAGTACTTC. Translating it yields CASSLSGVETQYF.

The rearrangement uses TRBV2 and TRBJ1-4, with D unresolved. Germline assignment: CDR1 SNHLY and CDR2 FYNNEI. This CDR3 has 15 amino acids. V lost 2 bases to trimming and J lost 4 bases, with 11 bases between them. The CDR3 loop is CASSERIGVNEKLFF. The CDR3 bases are TGTGCCAGCAGTGAAAGGATCGGAGTTAATGAAAAACTGTTTTTT. The variable domain in full, completed from reference TRBV2 and TRBJ1-4, reads EPEVTQTPSHQVTQMGQEVILRCVPISNHLYFYWYRQILGQKVEFLVSFYNNEISEKSEIFDDQFSVERPDGSNFTLKIRSTKLEDSAMYFCASSERIGVNEKLFFGSGTQLSVL.

The chain combines TRBV29-1 with TRBJ2-7; 9 positions agree with TRBD2. The V and J ends lost 4 bases and 5 bases, in that order; junction bases with no gene match: 12. The CDR3 runs to 15 residues. Germline CDR1 reads SQVTM; CDR2 reads ANQGSEA. The DNA for the CDR3 is TGCAGCGTTGTCGGTCTAGCGGGAAGTCAGAACGAGCAGTACTTC. This codes for CSVVGLAGSQNEQYF.

The rearrangement uses TRBV28 and TRBJ1-2; D is unresolved. This CDR3 contains 12 residues. Trimming took off 1 base at V and 7 bases at J, with 7 bases between the two ends. Looked up from germline, CDR1 is MDHEN and CDR2 is SYDVKM. The CDR3 region has the DNA TGTGCCAGCAGTTTATTCCCGGGTGGCTACACCTTC. This gives the protein CASSLFPGGYTF.

This clone was seen once. The chain links TRBV29-1 to TRBJ2-7; 9 bases are shared with TRBD1. This CDR3 has 13 residues. Trimming removed 4 bases from V and 4 bases from J; junction bases left unmatched: 5. Germline CDR1 is SQVTM and CDR2 is ANQGSEA. The CDR3 spells CSVVQGAGYEQYF. CDR3 DNA sequence: TGCAGCGTTGTACAGGGGGCAGGGTACGAGCAGTACTTC.

The chain is built from TRBV5-6 and TRBJ1-6, with D possibly TRBD1 on 6 matching bases. Trimming left V 4 bases short and J 14 bases short, with 25 bases between. The CDR3 has 16 residues. Germline CDR1 reads SGHDT; CDR2 reads YYEEEE. The chain's CDR3 is CASSLDRRAEATALHF. The CDR3 coding sequence is TGTGCCAGCAGCCTTGACAGGCGCGCCGAAGCGACAGCCCTCCACTTT.

The rearrangement links TRBV7-8 to TRBJ2-3, with 9 bases fitting TRBD2. This CDR3 is 16 amino acids long. The ends lost 5 bases at V and 4 bases at J; junction bases unmatched: 10. CDR1 is SGHVS, CDR2 FQNEAQ, per germline. CDR3 in amino acids: CASSPLSGRSPDTQYF. As DNA, the CDR3 is TGTGCCAGCAGCCCCCTCAGCGGGAGGTCCCCAGATACGCAGTATTTT.

The chain joins TRBV7-9 to TRBJ2-5, with D unresolved. The CDR3 is 14 amino acids. V lost 5 bases, J lost 2 bases, and 12 bases lay in between. Germline assignment: CDR1 SEHNR and CDR2 FQNEAQ (reference sequence). This CDR3 is CASSTSVNQETQYF. The CDR3 DNA reads as TGTGCCAGCAGCACGTCGGTAAATCAAGAGACCCAGTACTTC.

On this clone itself: Distinct nucleotide sequences in the sample also encode this CDR3. V and J are TRBV28 and TRBJ1-1; D possibly corresponds to TRBD1 (6 bases). V gave up 3 bases and J gave up 0 bases, with 8 bases separating them. Germline CDR1 MDHEN, CDR2 SYDVKM. There are 14 residues in the CDR3. The CDR3 loop is CASSFRGMNTEAFF. Written as DNA, the CDR3 is TGTGCCAGCAGTTTCAGGGGAATGAACACTGAAGCTTTCTTT.

The chain recombines TRBV27 with TRBJ1-1; perhaps TRBD1 as D (5 bases). Trimming took 0 bases from V and 4 from J, leaving 12 bases between them. CDR1 and CDR2 (germline): MNHEY, SMNVEV (reference sequence). CDR3 length: 15 residues. CDR3 DNA sequence: TGTGCCAGCAGTTTATCCCCGACAGCCCTCACTGAAGCTTTCTTT. This codes for CASSLSPTALTEAFF.

In DNA form, the CDR3 reads TGTGCCACCAGCAGAGAGGGGAACACAGATACGCAGTATTTT. The encoded protein is CATSREGNTDTQYF. The chain has TRBV15 and TRBJ2-3; no definite D call. The CDR3 length is 14 residues. V was clipped by 0 bases and J by 2 bases, with 6 bases between them. CDR1 and CDR2 (germline): LNHNV, YYDKDF (reference sequence). The variable domain in full, completed from reference TRBV15 and TRBJ2-3, reads DAMVIQNPRYQVTQFGKPVTLSCSQTLNHNVMYWYQQKSSQAPKLLFHYYDKDFNNEADTPDNFQSRRPNTSFCFLDIRSPGLGDTAMYLCATSREGNTDTQYFGPGTRLTVL.

This rearrangement joins TRBV27 to TRBJ2-7; D is perhaps TRBD1 (5 bases). Looked up from germline, CDR1 is MNHEY and CDR2 is SMNVEV (reference sequence). CDR3 length: 14 residues. V lost 8 bases, J lost 1 base, and 15 bases lay in between. CDR3 coding DNA: TGTGCCAGCGGTCGATTGGCAGGGTCCTACGAGCAGTACTTC. Its protein is CASGRLAGSYEQYF.

This clone occurred once. J is TRBJ2-3 and V is TRBV30, with 7 bases fitting TRBD1. The CDR3 length is 14 residues. The germline V gene encodes CDR1 GTSNPN and CDR2 SVGIG (reference sequence). The ends lost 4 bases at V and 6 bases at J; junction bases unmatched: 10. In nucleotides, the CDR3 is TGTGCCTGGACCGGGACAGCCTCGAGGGATACGCAGTATTTT. It is translated as CAWTGTASRDTQYF.

The chain uses TRBV2 and TRBJ2-7; 8 bases line up with TRBD2. This CDR3 has 19 amino acids. In germline, CDR1 is SNHLY, CDR2 FYNNEI. Trimming cost V 0 bases and J 2 bases; bases outside gene matches: 15. This CDR3 reads CASSEALPAGAELTYEQYF. CDR3 coding DNA: TGTGCCAGCAGTGAAGCGCTTCCAGCGGGGGCAGAATTGACCTACGAGCAGTACTTC. Together with reference TRBV2 and TRBJ2-7, the CDR3 gives the full variable domain: EPEVTQTPSHQVTQMGQEVILRCVPISNHLYFYWYRQILGQKVEFLVSFYNNEISEKSEIFDDQFSVERPDGSNFTLKIRSTKLEDSAMYFCASSEALPAGAELTYEQYFGPGTRLTVT.